Included here is one TCR beta chain sequence, with context. The record originates from a study of shared clonotypes between healthy human individuals. Trimming took 5 bases from V and 5 from J, leaving 17 bases between them. The CDR3 extends over 15 amino acids. Germline lookup yields CDR1 SEHNR and CDR2 FQNEAQ (reference sequence). Template for every sorted-subset replicate PCR totaled about 0.2 ug DNA, around 33,000 T cell genomes. Measured with immunoSEQ multiplex PCR; TCRdb has only the in-frame clones, and not every one. This sample has around 1.4 million clones, with approximately 98.5% found just once.

The sequence derives from a man aged 25-45 years in good health. The chain is built from TRBV7-9 and TRBJ2-3, with D possibly matching TRBD2 (5 bases). Sequenced material: naive CD4+ T cells sorted from blood. The subset here: CD45RA+ positively selected. The CDR3: CASSPQLGSGDTQYF. The CDR3 nucleotides are TGTGCCAGCAGCCCCCAACTAGGGTCAGGAGATACGCAGTATTTT.